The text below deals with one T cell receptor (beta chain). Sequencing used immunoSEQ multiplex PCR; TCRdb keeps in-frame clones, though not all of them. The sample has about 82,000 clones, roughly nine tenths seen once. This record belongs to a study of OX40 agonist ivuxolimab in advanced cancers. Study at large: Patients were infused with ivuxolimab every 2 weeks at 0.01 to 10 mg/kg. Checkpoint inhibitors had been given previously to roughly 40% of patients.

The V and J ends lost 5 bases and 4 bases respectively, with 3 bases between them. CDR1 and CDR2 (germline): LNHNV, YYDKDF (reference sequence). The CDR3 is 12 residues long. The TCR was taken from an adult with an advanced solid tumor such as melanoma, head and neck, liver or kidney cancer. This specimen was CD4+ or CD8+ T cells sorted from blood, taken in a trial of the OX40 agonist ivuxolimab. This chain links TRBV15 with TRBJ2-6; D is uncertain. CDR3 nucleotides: TGTGCCACCAGCTCGGGGGCCAACGTCCTGACTTTC. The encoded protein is CATSSGANVLTF.